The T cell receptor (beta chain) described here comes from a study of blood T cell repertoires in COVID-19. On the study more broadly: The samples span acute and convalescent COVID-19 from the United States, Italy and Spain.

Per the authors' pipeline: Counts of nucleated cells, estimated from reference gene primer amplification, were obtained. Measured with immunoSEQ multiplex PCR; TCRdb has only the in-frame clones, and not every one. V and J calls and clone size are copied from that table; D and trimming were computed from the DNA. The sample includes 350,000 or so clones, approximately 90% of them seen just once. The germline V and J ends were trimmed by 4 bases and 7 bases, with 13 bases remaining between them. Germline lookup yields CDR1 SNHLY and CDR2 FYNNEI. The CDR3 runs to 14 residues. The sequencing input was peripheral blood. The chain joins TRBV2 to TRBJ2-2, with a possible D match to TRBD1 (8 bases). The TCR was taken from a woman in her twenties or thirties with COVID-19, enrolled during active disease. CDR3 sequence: CASSVTGEGGELFF. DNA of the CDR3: TGTGCCAGCAGTGTGACAGGGGAGGGCGGGGAGCTGTTTTTT.